These 24 T cell receptor beta chains were sequenced from one sample in a study of technical replicates of blood from several donors. The table came from immunoSEQ multiplex PCR; TCRdb's copy has only in-frame clones and leaves some out. The data hold tens of thousands of clones, with about 96% observed a single time. The sample was T cells isolated from PBMCs. Source of these receptors: a human donor in good health.

This chain connects TRBV2 to TRBJ2-7, with D perhaps matching TRBD2 (5 bases). CDR1 is SNHLY, CDR2 FYNNEI, per germline. With 6 bases removed from V and 0 bases from J, the gap between germline ends came to 15 bases. This CDR3 region has 15 residues. In DNA, the CDR3 is TGTGCCAGCAGGGATGGACTGGCCAACTCCTACGAGCAGTACTTC. This gives the protein CASRDGLANSYEQYF.

To note about this clone: The sample contains more than one DNA sequence encoding this CDR3. CDR3 amino acids: CASSLGGGSYNEQFF. The DNA of the CDR3 is TGCGCCAGCAGCTTGGGTGGGGGGTCCTACAATGAGCAGTTCTTC. The J gene is TRBJ2-1, the V gene TRBV5-1; D is perhaps TRBD2 (6 bases). V was cut by 0 bases and J by 1 base, with 8 bases left in between. There are 15 residues in the CDR3. Germline V lookup: CDR1 SGHRS, CDR2 YFSETQ.

The chain employs TRBV7-8 and TRBJ1-1; D perhaps matches TRBD1 (6 bases). The V gene's germline CDR1 is SGHVS and CDR2 FQNEAQ. This CDR3 has 15 amino acids. With 3 bases removed from V and 2 bases from J, the gap between germline ends came to 13 bases. This CDR3 reads CASSLYRDLNTEAFF. The CDR3 DNA follows: TGTGCCAGCAGCTTGTACAGGGACCTAAACACTGAAGCTTTCTTT.

The rearrangement uses TRBV2 and TRBJ2-7; no definite D call. Germline CDR1 SNHLY, CDR2 FYNNEI. The CDR3 loop spans 17 amino acids. The V end lost 7 bases, the J end lost 2 bases, and 24 bases lay between the germline ends. The CDR3 loop reads CASIPVRQIFNPYEQYF. CDR3 sequence (DNA): TGTGCCAGCATCCCCGTACGACAAATCTTTAACCCCTACGAGCAGTACTTC.

J is TRBJ2-1 and V is TRBV7-9, with 12 nucleotides matching TRBD2. The CDR3 has 15 residues. The ends lost 5 bases at V and 7 bases at J; junction bases unmatched: 6. Germline CDR1 and CDR2: SEHNR and FQNEAQ (reference sequence). For the CDR3, the DNA is TGTGCCAGCAGCCACGGACTAGCGGGGAGGAATGAGCAGTTCTTC. Protein: CASSHGLAGRNEQFF.

The chain employs TRBV6-1 and TRBJ1-1; D possibly corresponds to TRBD1 (6 bases). CDR3 length: 14 amino acids. Per germline, CDR1 MNHNS and CDR2 SASEGT. Between the trimmed V and J ends, which lost 4 bases and 0 bases, there was a span of 9 bases. The CDR3 reads CASSAGTLNTEAFF. In DNA, the CDR3 is TGTGCCAGCAGTGCCGGGACACTGAACACTGAAGCTTTCTTT.

This chain uses TRBV7-9 with TRBJ2-7; D is undetermined. The CDR3 runs to 13 residues. Trimming took 3 bases from V and 2 from J, leaving 8 bases between them. CDR1 and CDR2 from the germline V gene are SEHNR and FQNEAQ (reference sequence). The CDR3 is CASSFEETYEQYF. The CDR3 nucleotides read TGTGCCAGCAGCTTCGAGGAAACCTACGAGCAGTACTTC.

The V gene is TRBV6-1, the J gene TRBJ2-1; 9 bases fit TRBD2. Germline V CDR1 and CDR2: MNHNS, SASEGT. This CDR3 region has 17 residues. The V segment lost 2 bases and the J segment 4 bases; nucleotides outside the gene matches: 9. The CDR3 DNA is TGTGCCAGCAGTGAACGACCAGCGGGGGGCATATACAATGAGCAGTTCTTC. It is translated as CASSERPAGGIYNEQFF.

The CDR3 reads CASSPALTDTQYF. For the CDR3, the DNA is TGTGCCAGCTCACCGGCTTTGACAGATACGCAGTATTTT. The chain uses TRBV18 and TRBJ2-3; no clear D gene. The ends were cut back, 3 bases at V and 3 bases at J, with 7 bases in the middle. Germline values: CDR1 KGHSH, CDR2 LQKENI. The CDR3 totals 13 residues.

This sequence joins TRBV28 and TRBJ1-2; 9 nucleotides agree with TRBD1. From germline, CDR1 is MDHEN and CDR2 SYDVKM. J lost 7 bases, V lost 7 bases, and 10 bases had no gene match. There are 14 residues in the CDR3. Here the CDR3 reads CASTLATGGVGYTF. In DNA, the CDR3 is TGTGCCAGCACTTTGGCGACAGGGGGGGTTGGCTACACCTTC.

V usage is TRBV29-1 and J usage is TRBJ2-2; 14 bases fit TRBD2. The CDR3 runs 19 residues. Germline V gene lookup returns CDR1 SQVTM and CDR2 ANQGSEA. V lost 2 bases to trimming and J lost 5 bases; unmatched junction nucleotides: 13. CDR3 in DNA: TGCAGCGTTGAAAACGGACTAGCGGGGGGACTTGGTCGGACCGGGGAGCTGTTTTTT. Translation gives CSVENGLAGGLGRTGELFF.

This chain uses TRBV11-2 with TRBJ2-1; weak D call: TRBD2 (6 bases). Germline CDR1 and CDR2: SGHAT and FQNNGV. Trimming removed 2 bases from V and 6 bases from J, with 14 bases in between. The CDR3 is 15 residues long. CDR3 DNA sequence: TGTGCCAGCAGCTTACAGACTAGGTCGGGCAATGAGCAGTTCTTC. Protein product: CASSLQTRSGNEQFF. The variable domain in full, completed from reference TRBV11-2 and TRBJ2-1, reads EAGVAQSPRYKIIEKRQSVAFWCNPISGHATLYWYQQILGQGPKLLIQFQNNGVVDDSQLPKDRFSAERLKGVDSTLKIQPAKLEDSAVYLCASSLQTRSGNEQFFGPGTRLTVL.

In this sample, this clone turned up once. The V call is TRBV5-1, the J call TRBJ2-1, with 9 bases aligning to TRBD1. V lost 4 bases, J lost 8 bases, and 13 bases stayed unmatched. This CDR3 is built from 16 residues. Germline-derived CDR1 and CDR2 are SGHRS and YFSETQ. The DNA for the CDR3 is TGCGCCAGCAGCCGGTGGAAAGGGACAGGGTCTGATGAGCAGTTCTTC. Its protein is CASSRWKGTGSDEQFF. Using reference TRBV5-1 and TRBJ2-1 for the parts outside the CDR3, the full variable domain is KAGVTQTPRYLIKTRGQQVTLSCSPISGHRSVSWYQQTPGQGLQFLFEYFSETQRNKGNFPGRFSGRQFSNSRSEMNVSTLELGDSALYLCASSRWKGTGSDEQFFGPGTRLTVL.

The rearrangement uses TRBV7-9 and TRBJ2-7, with TRBD2 matching 11 bases. The CDR3 totals 14 residues. Per germline, CDR1 SEHNR and CDR2 FQNEAQ (reference sequence). J was trimmed by 1 base and V by 4 bases; bases with no gene match: 0. The CDR3 protein is CASSSSGRSYEQYF. The CDR3 bases are TGTGCCAGCAGCTCTAGCGGGAGGTCCTACGAGCAGTACTTC.

This chain joins TRBV30 and TRBJ2-5; D not certain. The CDR3 extends over 13 amino acids. Germline assignment: CDR1 GTSNPN and CDR2 SVGIG (reference sequence). The ends were cut back, 6 bases at V and 2 bases at J, with 13 bases in the middle. The CDR3 DNA is TGTGCCTGCCGAGGCGACCTTCAAGAGACCCAGTACTTC. Its translation: CACRGDLQETQYF. Full variable domain (outside the CDR3, taken from reference TRBV30 and TRBJ2-5): SQTIHQWPATLVQPVGSPLSLECTVEGTSNPNLYWYRQAAGRGLQLLFYSVGIGQISSEVPQNLSASRPQDRQFILSSKKLLLSDSGFYLCACRGDLQETQYFGPGTRLLVL.

This chain links TRBV15 with TRBJ1-3, with D uncertain. Germline V gene sequence: CDR1 LNHNV, CDR2 YYDKDF (reference sequence). The CDR3 is made up of 17 amino acids. This CDR3 reads CASRSVMSKDSGNTIYF. In DNA form, the CDR3 reads TGTGCTTCACGCTCGGTGATGTCAAAAGACTCTGGAAACACCATATATTTT.

The CDR3 region is CASSLTSGGGELFF. CDR3 sequence (DNA): TGCGCCAGCAGCTTGACTAGCGGTGGCGGGGAGCTGTTTTTT. The chain recombines TRBV5-1 with TRBJ2-2, with TRBD2 identical over 8 bases. The CDR3 is 14 residues long. Germline V gives CDR1 SGHRS, CDR2 YFSETQ. The V and J ends lost 1 base and 7 bases, in that order; junction bases with no gene match: 3. The variable domain in full, with the rest retrieved from reference TRBV5-1 and TRBJ2-2, is KAGVTQTPRYLIKTRGQQVTLSCSPISGHRSVSWYQQTPGQGLQFLFEYFSETQRNKGNFPGRFSGRQFSNSRSEMNVSTLELGDSALYLCASSLTSGGGELFFGEGSRLTVL.

This chain joins TRBV6-6 and TRBJ2-7; 7 bases are a match to TRBD2. V trimming: 2 bases; J trimming: 2 bases; junction bases outside the gene matches: 3. Germline-derived CDR1 and CDR2 are MNHNY and SVGAGI (reference sequence). This CDR3 comprises 14 residues. The CDR3 spells CASSYGLAAYEQYF. The DNA of the CDR3 is TGTGCCAGCAGTTACGGCCTAGCGGCCTACGAGCAGTACTTC.

The chain combines TRBV5-1 with TRBJ2-7; 9 bases agree with TRBD1. The CDR3 consists of 14 residues. After removal of 4 bases from V and 2 bases from J, the junction contained 4 bases not matched to a gene. Germline loops: CDR1 SGHRS, CDR2 YFSETQ. CDR3 in amino acids: CASSPGQGPYEQYF. The CDR3 coding sequence is TGCGCCAGCAGCCCGGGACAGGGCCCCTACGAGCAGTACTTC.

J is TRBJ1-1 and V is TRBV10-1, with 7 bases fitting TRBD1. The CDR3 extends over 12 amino acids. V was pared by 6 bases and J by 8 bases, with 6 bases of the junction left unmatched. CDR1 is WNHNN and CDR2 is SYGVQD in the germline V gene (reference sequence). CDR3 amino acids: CASSADRAEAFF. The CDR3 DNA reads TGCGCCAGCAGCGCTGACAGGGCAGAAGCTTTCTTT.

The V call is TRBV6-5, the J call TRBJ2-3, with D possibly TRBD2 on 5 matching bases. This CDR3 region has 13 residues. V dropped 5 bases and J dropped 5 bases, with 11 bases sitting between them. Germline-derived CDR1 and CDR2 are MNHEY and SVGAGI. CDR3 bases: TGTGCCAGCAGTCGAACAAGCGGAGATACGCAGTATTTT. This sequence encodes CASSRTSGDTQYF.

The chain links TRBV6-1 to TRBJ2-1; TRBD1 aligns across 9 bases. This CDR3 is built from 14 residues. V lost 7 bases and J lost 7; bases outside the gene matches: 8. The germline CDR1 and CDR2 sequences are MNHNS and SASEGT. CDR3 sequence (DNA): TGTGCCAGCACCACAGGGGGCTGGGGGAATGAGCAGTTCTTC. It is translated as CASTTGGWGNEQFF.

This chain joins TRBV10-3 and TRBJ1-2; D is unresolved. There are 13 residues in the CDR3. V was cut by 0 bases and J by 7 bases, with 9 bases left in between. Germline V lookup: CDR1 ENHRY, CDR2 SYGVKD. DNA for the CDR3: TGTGCCATCAGTGAGTCTCGGTCGGGTGGCTACACCTTC. It translates to CAISESRSGGYTF.

V usage is TRBV5-4 and J usage is TRBJ2-4; tentative D call: TRBD2 (5 bases). Germline V lookup: CDR1 SGHNT, CDR2 YYREEE (reference sequence). CDR3 length equals 15 residues. With 2 bases removed from V and 5 bases from J, the gap between germline ends came to 14 bases. CDR3 sequence (DNA): TGTGCCAGCAGCTTTGGGCACGGGAATCAAAACATTCAGTACTTC. The encoded protein is CASSFGHGNQNIQYF.